This is a list of T cell receptor beta chains from one sample in a study of response to subunit inactivated influenza vaccine. Using its own MiXCR run on the RT-PCR reads, TCRdb lists one record per CDR3 protein. Of more than 450,000 distinct CDR3 sequences in the sample, 6.5% to 8% were seen once. Sequencing was performed on PBMCs from blood, taken around 25 months after vaccination. These receptors were collected from a man aged 50-75 years who received an inactivated influenza vaccine. CDR3s include the opening cysteine and the closing phenylalanine or tryptophan. A D gene is named only where the DNA matches it firmly. Rows give clone size only sometimes, using once, few, many, or a class for an expanded clone.

>TRBV7-2|TRBJ2-2|NA|NA
CASSPGLVGELFF
TGTGCCAGCAGCCCAGGGTTGGTCGGGGAGCTGTTTTTT
>TRBV7-7|TRBJ2-2|many|NA
CASSSTPGLIGELFF
TGTGCTAGCAGCTCAACCCCCGGGCTGATCGGGGAGCTGTTTTTT
>TRBV12-3/TRBV12-4|TRBJ1-5|few|NA
CASSPDGGGNQPQHF
TGTGCCAGCAGCCCGGACGGAGGTGGCAATCAGCCCCAGCATTTT
>TRBV12-3/TRBV12-4|TRBJ2-1|many|NA
CASSPGTPYNEQFF
TGTGCCAGCAGTCCCGGGACTCCGTACAATGAGCAGTTCTTC
>TRBV29-1|TRBJ1-2|few|NA
CSVEEGFDGYTF
TGCAGCGTTGAAGAGGGGTTTGATGGCTACACCTTC
>TRBV10-3|TRBJ2-1|NA|TRBD2
CAISDPLAGGLNEQFF
TGTGCCATCAGTGACCCTCTAGCGGGGGGCCTCAATGAGCAGTTCTTC
>TRBV12-3/TRBV12-4|TRBJ2-1|NA|TRBD2
CASSFAGGAHNEQFF
TGTGCCAGCAGTTTCGCGGGAGGGGCCCACAATGAGCAGTTCTTC
>TRBV29-1|TRBJ2-7|NA|TRBD2
CSVEGTRDREQYF
TGCAGCGTTGAGGGGACTAGGGATCGGGAGCAGTACTTC
>TRBV11-2|TRBJ1-3|NA|TRBD1
CASSAWTGAGNTIYF
TGTGCCAGCAGCGCCTGGACAGGGGCTGGAAACACCATATATTTT
>TRBV7-2|TRBJ2-3|many|NA
CASSLGMGTDTQYF
TGTGCCAGCAGCTTGGGGATGGGGACAGATACGCAGTATTTT
>TRBV5-1|TRBJ1-1|many|NA
CASSLDLTEAFF
TGCGCCAGCAGCTTGGACCTCACTGAAGCTTTCTTT
>TRBV29-1|TRBJ2-3|many|NA
CSVSGGSTDTQYF
TGCAGCGTCAGCGGAGGTAGCACAGATACGCAGTATTTT
>TRBV4-2|TRBJ1-4|NA|TRBD1
CASSPGQGSVKLFF
TGTGCCAGCAGCCCGGGACAGGGGTCTGTAAAACTGTTTTTT